The 15 T cell receptor beta chains listed next were all sequenced from one sample in a study of cytomegalovirus exposure and HLA in healthy donors. PCR primers comprised 60 Vbeta and 13 Jbeta primers. Libraries were prepared by immunoSEQ multiplex PCR; TCRdb keeps only in-frame clonotypes and omits some of them. The data hold about 130,000 clones, with 80% to 85% observed a single time. The material sequenced was PBMCs. Every receptor here comes from a boy younger than 18 in good health and CMV-seronegative.

The chain links TRBV4-2 to TRBJ2-7; 9 nucleotides line up with TRBD2. The CDR3 covers 16 residues. With 1 base clipped from V and 4 bases from J, the junction kept 8 bases outside the gene matches. From germline, CDR1 is LGHNA and CDR2 YNFKEQ. The CDR3 region has the DNA TGTGCCAGCAGCCAAGGACACGGGACTAGCAGTTACGAGCAGTACTTC. Encoded protein: CASSQGHGTSSYEQYF.

The V call is TRBV7-9, the J call TRBJ2-7; D is unresolved. The CDR3 loop spans 12 amino acids. Germline lookup yields CDR1 SEHNR and CDR2 FQNEAQ (reference sequence). The V gene lost 4 bases and the J gene lost 5 bases, with 9 bases spanning the gap. CDR3 nucleotides: TGTGCCAGCAGCTACAACAGTAACGAGCAGTACTTC. This translates into CASSYNSNEQYF.

The J gene is TRBJ2-3, the V gene TRBV27, with 8 bases matching TRBD2. CDR3 size: 14 residues. The V segment lost 4 bases and the J segment 4 bases; nucleotides outside the gene matches: 4. Germline CDR1 MNHEY, CDR2 SMNVEV (reference sequence). The CDR3 spells CASSSGTRADTQYF. CDR3 in DNA: TGTGCCAGCAGTTCAGGGACTAGGGCAGATACGCAGTATTTT.

J is TRBJ2-1 and V is TRBV5-4; 14 nucleotides match TRBD2. The CDR3 has 16 residues. V lost 2 bases, J lost 8 bases, and 6 bases stayed unmatched. The germline gives CDR1 SGHNT, CDR2 YYREEE (reference sequence). The CDR3 DNA reads TGTGCCAGCAGCTTTTCCGCGACTAGCGGGAGGGATGAGCAGTTCTTC. This gives the protein CASSFSATSGRDEQFF.

This CDR3 reads CAIRGTGKEKLFF. The CDR3 DNA reads as TGTGCCATCAGGGGGACAGGGAAGGAAAAACTGTTTTTT. The rearrangement uses TRBV10-3 and TRBJ1-4; 9 bases are a match to TRBD1. From germline, CDR1 is ENHRY and CDR2 SYGVKD. The CDR3 consists of 13 residues. V was pared by 6 bases and J by 8 bases, with 4 bases of the junction left unmatched.

The chain links TRBV4-2 to TRBJ1-1, with TRBD1 identical over 7 bases. The CDR3 consists of 14 residues. Germline assignment: CDR1 LGHNA and CDR2 YNFKEQ. The trim removed 4 bases at V and 0 bases at J, leaving 2 bases unmatched. The CDR3 protein is CASSLGQVNTEAFF. DNA for the CDR3: TGTGCCAGCAGCCTTGGACAGGTGAACACTGAAGCTTTCTTT.

The chain uses TRBV6-5 and TRBJ1-4; a weak D match, TRBD1 (5 bases). V was clipped by 5 bases and J by 5 bases, with 12 bases between them. This CDR3 contains 14 residues. Germline V lookup: CDR1 MNHEY, CDR2 SVGAGI. This CDR3 is CASSLDSINEKLFF. CDR3 DNA sequence: TGTGCCAGCAGTCTCGACAGCATAAATGAAAAACTGTTTTTT.

The chain couples TRBV27 to TRBJ1-5, with unresolved D. Per germline, CDR1 MNHEY and CDR2 SMNVEV (reference sequence). This CDR3 comprises 13 residues. Deletions cut 3 bases from V and 3 bases from J, with 6 bases between. As DNA, the CDR3 is TGTGCCAGCAGTTTGCAGAACAATCAGCCCCAGCATTTT. As protein: CASSLQNNQPQHF.

The V and J genes are TRBV4-1 and TRBJ2-1; 7 nucleotides match TRBD2. The V segment lost 0 bases and the J segment 11 bases; nucleotides outside the gene matches: 19. The CDR3 loop spans 18 amino acids. Germline V gene lookup returns CDR1 MGHRA and CDR2 YSYEKL. This CDR3 is CASSQDLHSRLAEQKQFF. The DNA for the CDR3 is TGCGCCAGCAGCCAAGATCTTCATTCGCGGCTAGCGGAGCAGAAGCAGTTCTTC.

V gene TRBV2 combines with J gene TRBJ2-1; D gene ambiguous. Trimming removed 2 bases at V and 6 bases at J, with 11 bases between. The CDR3 extends over 14 amino acids. Germline loops: CDR1 SNHLY, CDR2 FYNNEI. CDR3 protein: CASSEFVSLNEQFF. The CDR3 DNA is TGTGCCAGCAGTGAATTTGTCTCCCTCAATGAGCAGTTCTTC. The full variable domain, with the rest looked up from reference TRBV2 and TRBJ2-1, is EPEVTQTPSHQVTQMGQEVILRCVPISNHLYFYWYRQILGQKVEFLVSFYNNEISEKSEIFDDQFSVERPDGSNFTLKIRSTKLEDSAMYFCASSEFVSLNEQFFGPGTRLTVL.

The chain carries TRBV6-1 and TRBJ1-5, with 9 positions matching TRBD1. Germline CDR1 MNHNS, CDR2 SASEGT. The CDR3 contains 14 residues. The V segment lost 6 bases and the J segment 7 bases; nucleotides outside the gene matches: 7. The CDR3 here is CASSGTGFYQPQHF. In DNA form, the CDR3 reads TGTGCCAGCAGCGGGACAGGGTTTTACCAGCCCCAGCATTTT.

This clone was counted between two and nine times. The chain joins TRBV11-2 to TRBJ2-7; tentatively, D is TRBD2 (5 bases). This CDR3 spans 16 amino acids. V dropped 5 bases and J dropped 0 bases, with 17 bases sitting between them. Germline values: CDR1 SGHAT, CDR2 FQNNGV. The CDR3 loop reads CASSPPDSLSSYEQYF. Here the CDR3 DNA reads TGTGCCAGCAGCCCGCCGGACTCTTTAAGCTCCTACGAGCAGTACTTC.

The chain combines TRBV10-3 with TRBJ1-2, with D perhaps matching TRBD1 (6 bases). Between the trimmed V and J ends, which lost 6 bases and 0 bases, there was a span of 14 bases. The length of the CDR3 is 15 residues. Looked up from germline, CDR1 is ENHRY and CDR2 is SYGVKD. The CDR3 DNA follows: TGTGCCATCAGCCTCCCGGGACAAACTAACTATGGCTACACCTTC. Translated, it gives CAISLPGQTNYGYTF.

The chain has TRBV6-1 and TRBJ2-2; D is possibly TRBD1 (5 bases). Germline V CDR1 and CDR2: MNHNS, SASEGT. The CDR3 consists of 13 residues. Trimming shortened V by 6 bases and J by 5 bases, and 10 bases separated the two germline ends. CDR3 DNA sequence: TGTGCCAGCAGCCTGACAGAGACCGGGGAGCTGTTTTTT. As protein: CASSLTETGELFF.

The rearrangement uses TRBV30 and TRBJ1-1; D is ambiguous. The CDR3 consists of 12 residues. Trimming removed 2 bases at V and 0 bases at J, with 4 bases between. The germline V gene encodes CDR1 GTSNPN and CDR2 SVGIG (reference sequence). For the CDR3, the DNA is TGTGCCTGGAGTCCCTTGAACACTGAAGCTTTCTTT. Its translation is CAWSPLNTEAFF.